Described below is a single T cell receptor (beta chain) sequence and its context. This clone's antigen is unknown. The input lacks base qualities; no much larger clone sits a single base away. These data are taken from a study of cytotoxic CD8 clonotypes in ibrutinib-treated CLL (dated by TCRdb to about 2021). As for the study more broadly: The cohort had about a dozen relapsed/refractory and about 15 treatment-naive patients; approximately 18 were IGHV unmutated. Longitudinal samples were available for about 30% of the roughly 86 trial participants. Response samples were obtained after a median of 12 months of treatment, with a range of about 6 to 40 months. Cryopreserved peripheral blood mononuclear cells were collected at three points: before therapy, at response, and at either sustained remission or disease progression. Partial responses were observed in approximately 24 patients and complete responses in 2; after a median follow-up of 68 months, remission was maintained in about 15 patients and progression was observed in some twelve. An average of about 260,000 productive templates and tens of thousands of productive rearrangements was obtained per sample.

For TCR beta library preparation, approximately 2.2 micrograms of genomic DNA were isolated from cryopreserved PBMCs. High-throughput TCR beta sequencing was performed on longitudinal blood samples from CLL patients receiving ibrutinib monotherapy. The patients took part in an open-label, single-center phase 2 trial of ibrutinib monotherapy. The goal of deep resolution MiSeq sequencing was a depth between 1 in 1 million and 1 in 200,000 T cells, and coverage averaged 10x per clonotype. The immunoSEQ hsTCRB Kit was used to generate TCR beta libraries. Concerning the study's data processing: The data were analyzed with ImmunoSEQ Analyzer and ImmunoSEQ Data Assistant, and V, D and J gene assignments followed IMGT definitions. Clonality, which ranges from 0 to 1, was calculated as one minus the normalized Shannon entropy of productive rearrangement frequencies. Only overrepresented clonotypes making up at least 0.05% of the repertoire of each patient were included in the public clonotype analysis. Some 12 age-matched healthy donor repertoires from immuneACCESS served as clonality controls. TCRdb mirrors the immuneACCESS table, restricted to in-frame sequences. Some clones are absent from its copies; in checked studies, under half trace to an unresolved V gene, and the reason for the others is unknown. V and J calls and clone size are as listed in that table; D and trimming were resolved from the DNA. The sample contains some 290,000 clones, around four fifths of them found a single time. The ten largest clones capture more than 6% of the sample.

Beyond this particular receptor, the publication reports: Baseline clonality was found to be higher than that of age-matched healthy donors and was strongly correlated with circulating CD8+ T-cell counts. An increase in clonality was observed at ibrutinib response, with clonality remaining stable during sustained remission and falling back toward baseline at progression. Public clonotypes were rare and either contracted or stayed stable during treatment, and the rise in clonality at ibrutinib response reflected the expansion of private clonotypes. Lymph node repertoires were not examined, and the timing of sampling was not matched between patients in sustained remission and those whose disease progressed.

The germline V gene encodes CDR1 SQVTM and CDR2 ANQGSEA. The CDR3 numbers 13 residues from cysteine through phenylalanine. Only the CDR3 DNA is retained, 39 bases long and in frame from the first base. Ends trimmed: V by 3 bases, J by 6 bases; bases unmatched to a gene: 7. The sequence came from a human donor with chronic lymphocytic leukemia. The sample here was PBMCs, taken before ibrutinib treatment. This receptor chain uses TRBV29-1 and TRBJ2-7, with TRBD1 matching 8 junction bases. The sequenced DNA: TGCAGCGTTGATCAACAGGGGGGCCGCGAGCAGTACTTC. It translates as CSVDQQGGREQYF.